The rows below give T cell receptor beta chains drawn from one sample of a study of a mutant IDH1 vaccine in newly diagnosed glioma. The repertoire was sequenced with immunoSEQ multiplex PCR; TCRdb's copy has only in-frame clones and lacks some. This table holds some 19,000 clones, approximately 85% found once. Specimen: PBMCs, collected from a glioma patient treated with radiotherapy, temozolomide or both. These receptors were obtained from a middle-aged man with glioma. CDR3s include the opening cysteine and the closing phenylalanine or tryptophan. D genes are given only for firm matches. The size field is filled for only some rows; it gives once, few, many or a size class.

J	size	V	D	DNA	CDR3
TRBJ1-4	.	TRBV29-1	.	TGCAGCGTTGCGGATGGGCGTTTAGCAACTAATGAAAAACTGTTTTTT	CSVADGRLATNEKLFF
TRBJ1-1	.	TRBV30	TRBD1	TGTGCCTGGGGGACAGGGATAGCTGAAGCTTTCTTT	CAWGTGIAEAFF
TRBJ2-3	.	TRBV5-1	.	TGCGCCAGCAGCTTGGAGGGGGGCCCCCCTAGAGCAGATACGCAGTATTTT	CASSLEGGPPRADTQYF
TRBJ1-4	once	TRBV6-5	.	TGTGCCAGCAGTTACGGGGGGGTTAGTGAAAAACTGTTTTTT	CASSYGGVSEKLFF
TRBJ2-7	.	TRBV15	.	TGTGCCACCAGCAGAGATAGCGGATACGAGCAGTACTTC	CATSRDSGYEQYF
TRBJ1-2	.	TRBV7-8	.	TGTGCCAGCAGCTTAGAGGGGGGCATTAGCTATGGCTACACCTTC	CASSLEGGISYGYTF
TRBJ1-1	.	TRBV6-5	TRBD1	TGTGCCAGCAACGGACAGGGTTCGGGCACTGAAGCTTTCTTT	CASNGQGSGTEAFF
TRBJ1-1	once	TRBV5-4	TRBD1	TGTGCCAGCAGCTTGGACCGGACAGGGGGTGCTATGGCTTTCTTT	CASSLDRTGGAMAFF
TRBJ1-1	.	TRBV7-9	TRBD1	TGTGCCAGCAGCACACAGGGGCTGAACACTGAAGCTTTCTTT	CASSTQGLNTEAFF
TRBJ1-1	.	TRBV5-1	.	TGCGCCAGCACCCTGGAGCGGGGGACCAAGAACACTGAAGCTTTCTTT	CASTLERGTKNTEAFF
TRBJ1-1	.	TRBV6-6	.	TGTGCCAGCAGTTACTCGCCCGGGACTGAAGCTTTCTTT	CASSYSPGTEAFF
TRBJ2-2	.	TRBV19	.	TGTGCCAGTAGTATAGACCGATTCACCGGGGAGCTGTTTTTT	CASSIDRFTGELFF
TRBJ2-6	once	TRBV10-1	.	TGCGCCAGCAGTGGATGGCCCTCTGGGGCCAACGTCCTGACTTTC	CASSGWPSGANVLTF
TRBJ1-2	.	TRBV7-2	.	TGTGCCAGCAGCCCGGGGTACGGAATCATCTATGGCTACACCTTC	CASSPGYGIIYGYTF
TRBJ1-2	.	TRBV6-5	.	TGTGCCAGCAGTCGCGGGGCCGGTAACTATGGCTACACCTTC	CASSRGAGNYGYTF
TRBJ2-5	few	TRBV6-1	.	TGTGCCAGCAGTGAATACCGGGGAGATGAGACCCAGTACTTC	CASSEYRGDETQYF
TRBJ2-4	.	TRBV15	.	TGTGCCACCAGCAGACTGTCCTCCATGCGGGACATTCAGTACTTC	CATSRLSSMRDIQYF
TRBJ2-1	.	TRBV5-4	.	TGTGCCAGCAGCTTAGGCCTCCCCTCCTACAATGAGCAGTTCTTC	CASSLGLPSYNEQFF
TRBJ1-2	.	TRBV5-1	.	TGCGCCAGCAGCTTGTCTGGTGGGAACGCCTATGGCTACACCTTC	CASSLSGGNAYGYTF
TRBJ1-1	.	TRBV19	.	TGTGCCAGTACCCTATTTTCGACGGGCTCAGGCACTGAAGCTTTCTTT	CASTLFSTGSGTEAFF
TRBJ1-1	.	TRBV2	.	TGTGCCAGCAGTGACTACTGGAACACTGAAGCTTTCTTT	CASSDYWNTEAFF
TRBJ1-2	.	TRBV7-9	.	TGTGCCAGCAGCTTAGAAGGCCCTAACTATGGCTACACCTTC	CASSLEGPNYGYTF
TRBJ1-4	.	TRBV6-1	TRBD1	TGTGCCAGCAGTGCGACAGGGATGGAAAAACTGTTTTTT	CASSATGMEKLFF
TRBJ1-5	few	TRBV6-1	TRBD1	TGTGCCAGCAGGAGGACAGGGGGAGGCCAGCCCCAGCATTTT	CASRRTGGGQPQHF
TRBJ2-3	once	TRBV4-1	TRBD1	TGCGCCAGCAGCCAGGGACAGGGTGGGAGGGCAGATACGCAGTATTTT	CASSQGQGGRADTQYF
TRBJ1-2	.	TRBV19	.	TGTGCCAGTAGTATTGGAGCCCAATGGAGCTACACCTTC	CASSIGAQWSYTF
TRBJ1-1	.	TRBV29-1	.	TGCAGCACCAAAGGTGAGGGCACTGAAGCTTTCTTT	CSTKGEGTEAFF
TRBJ1-6	.	TRBV6-5	TRBD1	TGTGCCAGCAGTGGGGGGACAGGGGGCAATTCACCCCTCCACTTT	CASSGGTGGNSPLHF
TRBJ2-2	.	TRBV5-1	.	TGCGCCAGCAGCTTGCCTGCCGGGGAGCTGTTTTTT	CASSLPAGELFF
TRBJ2-5	.	TRBV6-1	TRBD1	TGTGCCAGCAGTGAAGGAACAGGGGGCCCGGAGACCCAGTACTTC	CASSEGTGGPETQYF
TRBJ1-3	.	TRBV29-1	.	TGCAGCGTTGCAGACTCTGGAAACACCATATATTTT	CSVADSGNTIYF
TRBJ2-7	.	TRBV7-6	TRBD1	TGTGCCAGCAGCTTAGGGGACAGTACCGAGCAGTACTTC	CASSLGDSTEQYF
TRBJ2-2	few	TRBV20-1	.	TGCAGTGCTAGGCATGGCGGGGAGCTGTTTTTT	CSARHGGELFF
TRBJ1-1	.	TRBV7-9	.	TGTGCCAGCAGTGCCCCGGGGGCCACTGAAGCTTTCTTT	CASSAPGATEAFF
TRBJ1-3	once	TRBV6-1	TRBD1	TGTGCCAGCAGTGGGGGGCGAGACAGGGGGGGAAACACCATATATTTT	CASSGGRDRGGNTIYF
TRBJ1-2	.	TRBV5-1	.	TGCGCCAGCAGCTCGACCCTCGCAGGTATTGGGGGCTACACCTTC	CASSSTLAGIGGYTF
TRBJ1-1	.	TRBV5-1	TRBD1	TGCGCCAGCAGCTTGAATACAGGGGGCGCAGAGGAAGCTTTCTTT	CASSLNTGGAEEAFF
TRBJ2-2	.	TRBV19	TRBD1	TGTGCCAGTAGTCCGTCAGACAGGGGAAACGGGGAGCTGTTTTTT	CASSPSDRGNGELFF
TRBJ1-5	few	TRBV7-2	.	TGTGCCAGCAGCTTAGCCAGCAATCAGCCCCAGCATTTT	CASSLASNQPQHF
TRBJ2-3	.	TRBV10-1	.	TGCGCCAGCAGTGATCGACGGCGAAGCACAGATACGCAGTATTTT	CASSDRRRSTDTQYF
TRBJ1-5	.	TRBV19	.	TGTGCCAGTAGTATAGCAACAGGGACCCGCCAGCCCCAGCATTTT	CASSIATGTRQPQHF
TRBJ2-7	.	TRBV19	.	TGTGCCAGTAGTATAGTGGGGAAATCCTACGAGCAGTACTTC	CASSIVGKSYEQYF
TRBJ1-1	.	TRBV7-2	TRBD1	TGTGCCAGCTCGGGACAGGGCAACACTGAAGCTTTCTTT	CASSGQGNTEAFF
TRBJ2-7	.	TRBV27	.	TGTGCCAGCAGTCCTTCAGGGGCCTACGAGCAGTACTTC	CASSPSGAYEQYF
TRBJ1-4	.	TRBV5-1	.	TGCGCCAGCAGCCTCACACTCGGGACACTGGGGGCAACTAATGAAAAACTGTTTTTT	CASSLTLGTLGATNEKLFF
TRBJ1-3	.	TRBV2	TRBD1	TGTGCCAGCAGCGCCGACAGGGTTGGAAACACCATATATTTT	CASSADRVGNTIYF
TRBJ1-1	.	TRBV7-2	TRBD1	TGTGCCAGCAGCTCAGCCAAACAGGGGGCGCGGGACACTGAAGCTTTCTTT	CASSSAKQGARDTEAFF
TRBJ1-2	.	TRBV4-1	TRBD1	TGCGCCAGCAGCCAAGATCTGGGCAGGGGGCAGGGTGGCTACACCTTC	CASSQDLGRGQGGYTF
TRBJ2-6	.	TRBV27	TRBD2	TGTGCCAGCAGTTGGGCAGGGAGGGTTTACTCTGGGGCCAACGTCCTGACTTTC	CASSWAGRVYSGANVLTF
TRBJ1-2	.	TRBV30	TRBD1	TGTGCCTGGAGGTTAACAGGGGGCAGATATGGCTACACCTTC	CAWRLTGGRYGYTF
TRBJ1-1	.	TRBV2	.	TGTGCCAGCACCCCCCGGGGTCGGGGGACTGAAGCTTTCTTT	CASTPRGRGTEAFF
TRBJ2-7	.	TRBV10-2	.	TGCGCCAGCAGTGATATAGATTTCTACGAGCAGTACTTC	CASSDIDFYEQYF
TRBJ1-3	.	TRBV10-2	.	TGCGCCAGCAGTACAGGACCTTCTGGAAACACCATATATTTT	CASSTGPSGNTIYF
TRBJ1-1	.	TRBV5-1	.	TGCGCCAGCAGCTCCACCCGGGGTGAAGCTTTCTTT	CASSSTRGEAFF
TRBJ2-1	.	TRBV19	TRBD2	TGTGCCAGTAGTATAGAAAGTACTAGCGGGGGATACAATGAGCAGTTCTTC	CASSIESTSGGYNEQFF
TRBJ1-4	.	TRBV5-6	TRBD1	TGTGCCAGCAGTAGGGACAGGGATGAAAAACTGTTTTTT	CASSRDRDEKLFF
TRBJ2-7	.	TRBV4-2	.	TGTGCCAGCAGCCGGGACGGGGAATACGAGCAGTACTTC	CASSRDGEYEQYF